Included here is one T cell receptor (beta chain) sequence, with context. Its antigen is currently unknown. Unexposed donor CD4+ T cells date from 2011-2018, before the COVID-19 pandemic. The cells were cultured for under 13 days before CD4+ T cells were isolated. Cells permitting, SARS-CoV-2 S/N and four cold-coronavirus spikes were tested on unexposed-donor CD4+ T cells. This entry is derived from a study of CD4 T cells in relation to SARS-CoV-2 and coronaviruses. Study-wide context: Negative control cultures got HIV-1 Nef peptides or no peptide.

Germline V gene lookup returns CDR1 SGHTA and CDR2 FQGNSA. Trimming stripped 5 bases from V and 4 bases from J, with 12 bases between. The CDR3 runs 15 residues. Overall study results and limits: About 65% of donors had memory CD4+ clonotypes crossrecognizing SARS-CoV-2 and common cold coronavirus spike.

The repertoire was sequenced with immunoSEQ multiplex PCR; TCRdb's copy has only in-frame clones and lacks some. The sample holds about 22,000 clones, around 67% seen once. This clonotype originated in a human donor in good health. The chain uses TRBV7-2 and TRBJ2-6; D call uncertain. The sequencing input was CD4+ T cells from PBMCs, cultured in vitro. Written as DNA, the CDR3 is TGTGCCAGCAGCCATGAATCCGCCGGGGCCAACGTCCTGACTTTC. It translates to CASSHESAGANVLTF.